The rows below give T cell receptor beta chains drawn from one sample of a study of blood T cell repertoires in COVID-19. Here immunoSEQ multiplex PCR was the method, and the copy in TCRdb shows in-frame clones only, minus some. The table lists 200,000 to 250,000 clones, roughly 84% of them singletons. The sequencing input was peripheral blood. The receptors shown here come from a woman aged 80 or over with COVID-19, enrolled during active disease. CDR3s include the opening cysteine and the closing phenylalanine or tryptophan.

>TRBV10-3|TRBJ2-1
CAISELGGTKGNEQFF
>TRBV4-1|TRBJ1-4
CASSRLGQGSNEKLFF
>TRBV24-1|TRBJ2-1
CATSDRGGANEQFF
>TRBV7-2|TRBJ1-6
CASSLASALNSPLHF
>TRBV10-3|TRBJ1-4
CAISGGGQREEKLFF
>TRBV11-1|TRBJ2-2
CASSSSDRTVFF
>TRBV24-1|TRBJ1-5
CATSDPPQYSNQPQHF
>TRBV5-1|TRBJ2-1
CASSNPLGDEQFF
>TRBV6-5|TRBJ1-5
CASSPDRVSNQPQHF
>TRBV6-5|TRBJ1-5
CASSLRGSLNQPQHF
>TRBV11-2|TRBJ1-2
CASSFSANYGYTF
>TRBV5-4|TRBJ1-2
CASSSYEQGYGYTF
>TRBV29-1|TRBJ1-2
CSVEGDGGSYGYTF
>TRBV7-2|TRBJ1-2
CASSLDGGLYGYTF
>TRBV7-9|TRBJ1-5
CASSAGQGASNQPQHF
>TRBV10-3|TRBJ2-1
CAISDQTGDNEQFF
>TRBV5-1|TRBJ2-1
CASSPGQGGYNEQFF